These T cell receptor beta chains were read from a single sample in a study of T-cell reconstitution after alpha-beta-depleted transplantation in children. TCRdb used MiXCR to reprocess the PCR reads, holding one entry per CDR3 protein. The table includes about 640,000 distinct CDR3 sequences, roughly 17% detected once. The material sequenced was PBMCs from the stem cell graft donor, taken from the stem cell graft. The receptors come from a human donor who donated a stem cell graft to a child with acute myeloid leukemia. Both conserved end residues are part of each CDR3. Fields, in order: J gene, D gene, clone size, V gene, CDR3 DNA, CDR3 protein. D genes are given only for firm matches. Expanded clones get a size class; other rows say once, few or many, or leave the size out.

J gene: TRBJ2-3
D gene: TRBD1
clone size: few
V gene: TRBV20-1
CDR3 DNA: TGCAGTGCTAGGGGTCTCCGGACAGGGGACACAGATACGCAGTATTTT
CDR3 protein: CSARGLRTGDTDTQYF

J gene: TRBJ2-7
D gene: -
clone size: -
V gene: TRBV6-2/TRBV6-3
CDR3 DNA: TGTGCCAGCAGTTACCGAGGTCAAGGACACTTCTACGAGCAGTACTTC
CDR3 protein: CASSYRGQGHFYEQYF

J gene: TRBJ2-3
D gene: -
clone size: many
V gene: TRBV20-1
CDR3 DNA: TGCAGTGTCCGCGAGTATAGCACAGATACGCAGTATTTT
CDR3 protein: CSVREYSTDTQYF

J gene: TRBJ2-7
D gene: TRBD2
clone size: -
V gene: TRBV20-1
CDR3 DNA: TGCAGTGCTTTAGCGGGACACCCCGAGGGTTACTACGAGCAGTACTTC
CDR3 protein: CSALAGHPEGYYEQYF

J gene: TRBJ2-3
D gene: TRBD2
clone size: -
V gene: TRBV20-1
CDR3 DNA: TGCAGTGCTTGGGGACTAGCGGGGGGATTCTCTAGCACAGATACGCAGTATTTT
CDR3 protein: CSAWGLAGGFSSTDTQYF

J gene: TRBJ2-1
D gene: TRBD1
clone size: few
V gene: TRBV5-1
CDR3 DNA: TGCGCCAGCAGCTTGATGACAGGGGACAATGAGCAGTTCTTC
CDR3 protein: CASSLMTGDNEQFF

J gene: TRBJ2-1
D gene: TRBD2
clone size: many
V gene: TRBV6-5
CDR3 DNA: TGTGCCAGCACCCTTAAGGTGGGGGGGAAGGGGTTCTTC
CDR3 protein: CASTLKVGGKGFF

J gene: TRBJ1-2
D gene: TRBD1
clone size: -
V gene: TRBV4-2
CDR3 DNA: TGTGCCAGCAGCCAAGAAGACAGGGACGCTGAAGGCTACACCTTC
CDR3 protein: CASSQEDRDAEGYTF

J gene: TRBJ2-4
D gene: -
clone size: few
V gene: TRBV5-1
CDR3 DNA: TGCGCCAGCAGCTTGGTATCCGGGGCCCCCCAGTACTTC
CDR3 protein: CASSLVSGAPQYF

J gene: TRBJ2-7
D gene: TRBD2
clone size: -
V gene: TRBV7-2
CDR3 DNA: TGTGCCAGCAGCTCTAGCGGGGGGTTCTACGAGCAGTACTTC
CDR3 protein: CASSSSGGFYEQYF

J gene: TRBJ1-1
D gene: -
clone size: many
V gene: TRBV5-6
CDR3 DNA: TGTGCCAGCAGCTTGGCAGGGCTGACTGAAGCTTTCTTT
CDR3 protein: CASSLAGLTEAFF

J gene: TRBJ1-6
D gene: -
clone size: few
V gene: TRBV6-2/TRBV6-3
CDR3 DNA: TGTGCCAGCAGTTACTCAGGGAGTTCACCCCTCCACTTT
CDR3 protein: CASSYSGSSPLHF

J gene: TRBJ1-1
D gene: -
clone size: few
V gene: TRBV9
CDR3 DNA: TGTGCCAGCGGCGGGGGGGAAAACACTGAAGCTTTCTTT
CDR3 protein: CASGGGENTEAFF

J gene: TRBJ2-1
D gene: -
clone size: -
V gene: TRBV6-1
CDR3 DNA: TGTGCCAGCAGTTTCCAAGAGGATGGGAAATTCTTC
CDR3 protein: CASSFQEDGKFF

J gene: TRBJ2-1
D gene: -
clone size: many
V gene: TRBV5-1
CDR3 DNA: TGCGCCAGCAGCTTGGAGGCGGGGGCCTCCTACAATGAGCAGTTCTTC
CDR3 protein: CASSLEAGASYNEQFF

J gene: TRBJ2-2
D gene: -
clone size: few
V gene: TRBV4-3
CDR3 DNA: TGCGCCAGCAGCCGAAGCCCCCCTACCGGGGAGCTGTTTTTT
CDR3 protein: CASSRSPPTGELFF

J gene: TRBJ1-4
D gene: -
clone size: -
V gene: TRBV10-1
CDR3 DNA: TGCGCCAGCAGTTCGACAGATTCTAATGAAAAACTGTTTTTT
CDR3 protein: CASSSTDSNEKLFF

J gene: TRBJ2-1
D gene: -
clone size: -
V gene: TRBV6-2/TRBV6-3
CDR3 DNA: TGTGCCAGCAGTTACCTCCCCAGTGCGGGGGCCACAGCCTACAATGAGCAGTTCTTC
CDR3 protein: CASSYLPSAGATAYNEQFF

J gene: TRBJ1-2
D gene: -
clone size: few
V gene: TRBV7-9
CDR3 DNA: TGTGCCAGCAGCTCGACGACCTCCTATGGCTACACCTTC
CDR3 protein: CASSSTTSYGYTF

J gene: TRBJ2-2
D gene: -
clone size: many
V gene: TRBV20-1
CDR3 DNA: TGCAGTGCTAGATTGACCGGGGAGCTGTTTTTT
CDR3 protein: CSARLTGELFF

J gene: TRBJ2-1
D gene: -
clone size: -
V gene: TRBV24-1
CDR3 DNA: TGTGCCACCAGTGACGGGGGACCAAAGGTGAGGAATGAGCAGTTCTTC
CDR3 protein: CATSDGGPKVRNEQFF

J gene: TRBJ2-2
D gene: -
clone size: -
V gene: TRBV12-3/TRBV12-4
CDR3 DNA: TGTGCCAGCAATACAGGGCGGGACACCGGGGAGCTGTTTTTT
CDR3 protein: CASNTGRDTGELFF

J gene: TRBJ1-2
D gene: -
clone size: many
V gene: TRBV29-1
CDR3 DNA: TGCAGCGTTGAAGATAACGGATCCAACTATGGCTACACCTTC
CDR3 protein: CSVEDNGSNYGYTF

J gene: TRBJ2-5
D gene: TRBD2
clone size: many
V gene: TRBV20-1
CDR3 DNA: TGCAGTGCTTCCGGGACTAGCGGGGCGGAGACCCAGTACTTC
CDR3 protein: CSASGTSGAETQYF

J gene: TRBJ2-5
D gene: -
clone size: -
V gene: TRBV28
CDR3 DNA: TGTGCCAGCAGACATACAGGGTTAGAGACCCAGTACTTC
CDR3 protein: CASRHTGLETQYF

J gene: TRBJ1-5
D gene: TRBD1
clone size: many
V gene: TRBV10-3
CDR3 DNA: TGTGCCATCAACTTTGACAGGGACCAGCCCCAGCATTTT
CDR3 protein: CAINFDRDQPQHF

J gene: TRBJ2-3
D gene: -
clone size: -
V gene: TRBV6-1
CDR3 DNA: TGTGCCAGCAAAGGAGGGGGGGAAGCGTTTGGAGATACGCAGTATTTT
CDR3 protein: CASKGGGEAFGDTQYF

J gene: TRBJ1-5
D gene: -
clone size: -
V gene: TRBV7-3
CDR3 DNA: TGTGCCAGCAGCTTAACGGGTCAGGGGTTGGGTCAGCCCCAGCATTTT
CDR3 protein: CASSLTGQGLGQPQHF

J gene: TRBJ2-5
D gene: TRBD1
clone size: few
V gene: TRBV28
CDR3 DNA: TGTGCCAGTGGACAGGGGAAAGAGACCCAGTACTTC
CDR3 protein: CASGQGKETQYF

J gene: TRBJ2-7
D gene: -
clone size: -
V gene: TRBV10-2
CDR3 DNA: TGCGCCAGCAGTGCTTCAGGGTCTTACGAGCAGTACTTC
CDR3 protein: CASSASGSYEQYF

J gene: TRBJ1-1
D gene: -
clone size: few
V gene: TRBV29-1
CDR3 DNA: TGCAGCGTTGGGAAAACGGCCGCTACTGAAGCTTTCTTT
CDR3 protein: CSVGKTAATEAFF

J gene: TRBJ2-1
D gene: TRBD1
clone size: few
V gene: TRBV7-2
CDR3 DNA: TGTGCCAGCAGCTTAGCGGACAGGGTCTTTGATGAGGCTGAGCAGTTCTTC
CDR3 protein: CASSLADRVFDEAEQFF